What follows are 32 T cell receptor beta chains derived from one specimen sequenced in a study of Ad26.COV2.S vaccination and SARS-CoV-2 variants. Treatment in this sample: 19 received Ad26.COV2.S at low or high dose, single or two shots; 5 received placebo; per-sample allocation not given. Each sample was drawn 63 days after the first injection (of vaccine or placebo). Repertoires were generated with immunoSEQ multiplex PCR, while TCRdb's copy carries only in-frame clones and drops some. The sample lists about 460,000 clones, nearly 90% seen once, with 1.7% in the top ten. Material: peripheral blood, obtained in a trial of Ad26.COV2.S vaccine versus placebo. The receptors derive from a person between 18 and 60 years old who received the Ad26.COV2.S COVID-19 vaccine or a placebo.

The chain recombines TRBV6-1 with TRBJ2-1; D may be TRBD2 (6 bases). This CDR3 contains 13 residues. V was pared by 0 bases and J by 8 bases, with 8 bases between. The germline CDR1 and CDR2 sequences are MNHNS and SASEGT. In nucleotides, the CDR3 is TGTGCCAGCAGTGAAGCGGGAGGTCATGAGCAGTTCTTC. This sequence encodes CASSEAGGHEQFF.

This clone was recorded only once. The chain is built from TRBV4-1 and TRBJ1-1; D possibly corresponds to TRBD1 (5 bases). The germline gives CDR1 MGHRA, CDR2 YSYEKL. Trimming removed 1 base from V and 5 bases from J, with 17 bases in between. The CDR3 length is 16 residues. The CDR3 sequence: CASSQGRGGAGTEAFF. Written as DNA, the CDR3 is TGCGCCAGCAGCCAAGGGCGGGGGGGAGCTGGTACTGAAGCTTTCTTT.

This clone was detected a few times. The genes are TRBV7-6 and TRBJ1-1; the D is unclear. Deletions cut 1 base from V and 0 bases from J, with 12 bases between. Germline CDR1 and CDR2: SGHVS and FNYEAQ. This CDR3 region has 16 residues. The CDR3, as DNA: TGTGCCAGCAGCTTAGAGTTGGGGAGAGTGAACACTGAAGCTTTCTTT. It translates to CASSLELGRVNTEAFF.

On this clone itself: The sample carries other DNA sequences with the same CDR3. The gene calls are TRBV5-1 and TRBJ1-1; the D gene is possibly TRBD1 (5 bases). Germline CDR1 is SGHRS and CDR2 is YFSETQ. V lost 0 bases and J 5 bases, leaving 11 bases between the germline ends. The CDR3 length is 14 residues. In DNA form, the CDR3 reads TGCGCCAGCAGCTTGGTCCAGGGAGGTACTGAAGCTTTCTTT. Its translation: CASSLVQGGTEAFF. The full variable domain, completed using reference TRBV5-1 and TRBJ1-1, is KAGVTQTPRYLIKTRGQQVTLSCSPISGHRSVSWYQQTPGQGLQFLFEYFSETQRNKGNFPGRFSGRQFSNSRSEMNVSTLELGDSALYLCASSLVQGGTEAFFGQGTRLTVV.

J is TRBJ1-4 and V is TRBV7-9, with D unresolved. The CDR3 spans 13 residues. The germline V and J ends were trimmed by 1 base and 3 bases, with 3 bases remaining between them. Per germline, CDR1 SEHNR and CDR2 FQNEAQ (reference sequence). This CDR3 is CASSLVANEKLFF. The CDR3 bases are TGTGCCAGCAGCTTAGTGGCTAATGAAAAACTGTTTTTT.

This chain connects TRBV6-1 to TRBJ2-2, with D possibly matching TRBD2 (6 bases). The germline V gene has CDR1 MNHNS and CDR2 SASEGT. Trimming stripped 3 bases from V and 0 bases from J, with 17 bases between. CDR3 length: 18 amino acids. The CDR3 loop reads CASSEWLRLATNTGELFF. The CDR3 DNA sequence: TGTGCCAGCAGTGAGTGGCTTCGGCTAGCGACGAACACCGGGGAGCTGTTTTTT.

The chain has TRBV7-9 and TRBJ2-2; the D gene is possibly TRBD1 (5 bases). The germline gives CDR1 SEHNR, CDR2 FQNEAQ (reference sequence). The CDR3 sequence is 14 residues long. The germline V and J ends were trimmed by 1 base and 4 bases, with 7 bases remaining between them. CDR3 in amino acids: CASSLDRTTGELFF. The CDR3 nucleotides read TGTGCCAGCAGCTTAGACAGGACCACCGGGGAGCTGTTTTTT.

CDR3 in DNA: TGTGCCAGCAGCCCCTCCGGAGGGGCTGGCACAGATACGCAGTATTTT. Protein: CASSPSGGAGTDTQYF. This chain uses TRBV5-4 with TRBJ2-3; perhaps TRBD2 as D (6 bases). Trimming shortened V by 4 bases and J by 1 base, and 16 bases separated the two germline ends. Germline assignment: CDR1 SGHNT and CDR2 YYREEE (reference sequence). The CDR3 covers 16 residues.

This clone has only one observation. This chain links TRBV7-9 with TRBJ1-4, with D unclear. The CDR3 extends over 14 amino acids. The V end lost 7 bases, the J end lost 8 bases, and 17 bases lay between the germline ends. Germline-derived CDR1 and CDR2 are SEHNR and FQNEAQ (reference sequence). This chain's CDR3 is CASNHGNLAEKLFF. In nucleotides, the CDR3 is TGTGCCAGCAATCACGGGAATCTCGCGGAAAAACTGTTTTTT. The full variable domain, rest sourced from reference TRBV7-9 and TRBJ1-4, is DTGVSQNPRHKITKRGQNVTFRCDPISEHNRLYWYRQTLGQGPEFLTYFQNEAQLEKSRLLSDRFSAERPKGSFSTLEIQRTEQGDSAMYLCASNHGNLAEKLFFGSGTQLSVL.

The chain carries TRBV27 and TRBJ2-1; D might be TRBD2 (5 bases). There are 15 residues in the CDR3. Trimming took off 3 bases at V and 0 bases at J, with 9 bases between the two ends. Germline loops: CDR1 MNHEY, CDR2 SMNVEV (reference sequence). The CDR3 reads CASSFTGNSYNEQFF. DNA of the CDR3: TGTGCCAGCAGTTTTACGGGGAACTCCTACAATGAGCAGTTCTTC.

The chain recombines TRBV28 with TRBJ1-6, with 7 bases lining up with TRBD1. The CDR3 has 14 amino acids. The germline V gene has CDR1 MDHEN and CDR2 SYDVKM. The ends lost 6 bases at V and 1 base at J; junction bases unmatched: 0. CDR3 DNA: TGTGCCAGCAGGGGACAGTCCTATAATTCACCCCTCCACTTT. This codes for CASRGQSYNSPLHF. The full variable domain, with the rest looked up from reference TRBV28 and TRBJ1-6, is DVKVTQSSRYLVKRTGEKVFLECVQDMDHENMFWYRQDPGLGLRLIYFSYDVKMKEKGDIPEGYSVSREKKERFSLILESASTNQTSMYLCASRGQSYNSPLHFGNGTRLTVT.

This rearrangement joins TRBV11-1 to TRBJ2-7; 8 positions match TRBD2. Germline-derived CDR1 and CDR2 are SGHAT and FQDESV (reference sequence). The CDR3 covers 16 residues. With 3 bases clipped from V and 6 bases from J, the junction kept 13 bases outside the gene matches. The CDR3 protein is CASSLMAGGTRGEQYF. The CDR3, as DNA: TGTGCCAGCAGCTTGATGGCGGGAGGTACTAGGGGCGAGCAGTACTTC.

As DNA, the CDR3 is TGCAGTGCTAGTACCGGACTTAATGAAAAACTGTTTTTT. This codes for CSASTGLNEKLFF. J is TRBJ1-4 and V is TRBV20-1, with D uncertain. Trimming left V 3 bases short and J 4 bases short, with 9 bases between. This CDR3 region has 13 residues. The germline CDR1 and CDR2 sequences are DFQATT and SNEGSKA (reference sequence).

V is TRBV6-5 and J is TRBJ2-5, with D perhaps matching TRBD2 (6 bases). This CDR3 region has 15 residues. Trimming took off 6 bases at V and 4 bases at J, with 18 bases between the two ends. The germline V gene encodes CDR1 MNHEY and CDR2 SVGAGI. CDR3 sequence reads: CASRRLGGRGETQYF. CDR3 in DNA: TGTGCCAGCAGACGACTAGGAGGGCGAGGAGAGACCCAGTACTTC.

This clone was found many times. V gene TRBV7-9 combines with J gene TRBJ1-5; no firm D call. This CDR3 is built from 12 residues. Trimming removed 10 bases from V and 4 bases from J, with 11 bases in between. Germline lookup yields CDR1 SEHNR and CDR2 FQNEAQ (reference sequence). The CDR3 DNA follows: TGTGCCATCGGAGTAGATAATCAGCCCCAGCATTTT. It yields the protein CAIGVDNQPQHF.

The chain links TRBV5-1 to TRBJ2-3; D remains ambiguous. Trimming took off 4 bases at V and 0 bases at J, with 12 bases between the two ends. The CDR3 contains 15 residues. Germline loops: CDR1 SGHRS, CDR2 YFSETQ. DNA for the CDR3: TGCGCCAGCAGCCCGGGCGGAACTAGCACAGATACGCAGTATTTT. Residues: CASSPGGTSTDTQYF.

The V and J genes are TRBV27 and TRBJ2-7; a weak D match, TRBD1 (5 bases). The CDR3 is 15 amino acids. Trimming took off 5 bases at V and 3 bases at J, with 17 bases between the two ends. CDR1 and CDR2 (germline): MNHEY, SMNVEV (reference sequence). CDR3 in amino acids: CASSPRGATGYEQYF. DNA of the CDR3: TGTGCCAGCAGTCCCCGAGGAGCCACAGGCTACGAGCAGTACTTC.

The CDR3 nucleotides read TGTGCCAGCAGCCAGGGACAGGGGGCTATCGAGCAGTACTTC. Its protein product is CASSQGQGAIEQYF. The chain employs TRBV3-1 (or the pseudogene TRBV3-2) and TRBJ2-7; 12 bases are shared with TRBD1. This CDR3 has 14 amino acids. After removal of 3 bases from V and 6 bases from J, the junction contained 3 bases not matched to a gene. CDR1 is LGHDT and CDR2 is YNNKEL in the germline V gene (reference sequence).

This rearrangement joins TRBV2 to TRBJ2-3; D call uncertain. This CDR3 contains 13 residues. From germline, CDR1 is SNHLY and CDR2 FYNNEI. V was clipped by 6 bases and J by 0 bases, with 7 bases between them. CDR3 nucleotides: TGTGCCAGCAGGGATGCTAGCACAGATACGCAGTATTTT. Translated, it gives CASRDASTDTQYF.

V and J are TRBV5-1 and TRBJ2-2; weak D call: TRBD2 (6 bases). The CDR3 totals 15 residues. Trimming pared 3 bases from V and 7 bases from J, leaving 16 bases between. CDR1 is SGHRS, CDR2 YFSETQ, per germline. The CDR3 reads CASSSGDSRYGELFF. DNA of the CDR3: TGCGCCAGCAGCTCGGGGGACTCTCGGTACGGGGAGCTGTTTTTT.

The V call is TRBV7-2, the J call TRBJ2-2; D perhaps matches TRBD1 (6 bases). The germline gives CDR1 SGHTA, CDR2 FQGNSA. V gave up 5 bases and J gave up 0 bases, with 10 bases separating them. The CDR3 totals 15 residues. CDR3 sequence (DNA): TGTGCCAGCAGCCGGGGACACCCGAACACCGGGGAGCTGTTTTTT. This codes for CASSRGHPNTGELFF.

In its sample, this clone was seen once. The chain couples TRBV28 to TRBJ2-1, with 11 bases identical to TRBD2. V gave up 3 bases and J gave up 2 bases; unmatched junction bases: 0. The CDR3 extends over 15 amino acids. The germline gives CDR1 MDHEN, CDR2 SYDVKM. In DNA, the CDR3 is TGTGCCAGCAGTTTGACTAGCGGGACCTACAATGAGCAGTTCTTC. Protein sequence: CASSLTSGTYNEQFF. The full variable domain, its missing parts supplied by reference TRBV28 and TRBJ2-1, is DVKVTQSSRYLVKRTGEKVFLECVQDMDHENMFWYRQDPGLGLRLIYFSYDVKMKEKGDIPEGYSVSREKKERFSLILESASTNQTSMYLCASSLTSGTYNEQFFGPGTRLTVL.

This chain joins TRBV6-5 and TRBJ1-6, with D unclear. V was shortened by 10 bases and J by 6 bases, with 19 bases between the two germline ends. CDR1 is MNHEY and CDR2 is SVGAGI in the germline V gene. The CDR3 is made up of 15 amino acids. The CDR3, as DNA: TGTGCCACGATGGGCAGGTTCTTCTCTAATTCACCCCTCCACTTT. It encodes CATMGRFFSNSPLHF.

The chain links TRBV7-3 to TRBJ2-3, with 8 positions matching TRBD2. V shed 5 bases and J 1 base; nucleotides not matched to a gene: 5. CDR1 is SGHTA and CDR2 is FQGTGA in the germline V gene. The CDR3 runs 15 residues. This CDR3 is CASSRTSGRTDTQYF. CDR3 sequence (DNA): TGTGCCAGCAGCAGAACTAGCGGCCGCACAGATACGCAGTATTTT. The whole variable domain, remainder taken from reference TRBV7-3 and TRBJ2-3, is GAGVSQTPSNKVTEKGKYVELRCDPISGHTALYWYRQSLGQGPEFLIYFQGTGAADDSGLPNDRFFAVRPEGSVSTLKIQRTERGDSAVYLCASSRTSGRTDTQYFGPGTRLTVL.

V gene TRBV28 combines with J gene TRBJ2-3; D remains ambiguous. The CDR3 covers 11 residues. Germline V gene lookup returns CDR1 MDHEN and CDR2 SYDVKM. Deletions cut 6 bases from V and 6 bases from J, with 7 bases between. CDR3 nucleotides: TGTGCCAGCAGACAGTGGGATACGCAGTATTTT. Its translation is CASRQWDTQYF.

The gene calls are TRBV5-1 and TRBJ2-7; 7 bases line up with TRBD2. V dropped 4 bases and J dropped 0; count of bases not matched to a gene: 7. The CDR3 extends over 15 amino acids. Per germline, CDR1 SGHRS and CDR2 YFSETQ. The CDR3 DNA reads as TGCGCCAGCAGCCCGGGACTAACGAGCTCCTACGAGCAGTACTTC. As protein: CASSPGLTSSYEQYF.

This sequence joins TRBV12-3 or TRBV12-4 and TRBJ2-7; D could derive from TRBD1 or TRBD2 (6 bases each). The CDR3 has 12 residues. The V and J ends lost 5 bases and 7 bases respectively, with 12 bases between them. The CDR3 DNA is TGTGCCAGCAGTATAGGGGGGTGGGAGCAGTACTTC. Protein: CASSIGGWEQYF.

This rearrangement joins TRBV9 to TRBJ1-1; the D is unclear. This CDR3 comprises 16 residues. V was trimmed by 1 base and J by 4 bases, leaving 17 bases between them. Germline V gene lookup returns CDR1 SGDLS and CDR2 YYNGEE. The CDR3 protein is CASSVSTVLEGTEAFF. CDR3 coding DNA: TGTGCCAGCAGCGTATCCACGGTCCTAGAGGGCACTGAAGCTTTCTTT.

This sequence joins TRBV7-2 and TRBJ2-7; the D is unclear. The V gene's germline CDR1 is SGHTA and CDR2 FQGNSA. The CDR3 spans 14 residues. With 1 base removed from V and 2 bases from J, the gap between germline ends came to 9 bases. The CDR3 sequence: CASSLVTLAYEQYF. CDR3 sequence (DNA): TGTGCCAGCAGCTTAGTTACCCTAGCCTACGAGCAGTACTTC.

The V and J genes are TRBV9 and TRBJ1-2; a weak D match, TRBD1 (6 bases). The CDR3 spans 16 residues. Germline-derived CDR1 and CDR2 are SGDLS and YYNGEE. The V end was cut by 3 bases, the J end by 3 bases, with 18 bases between. In DNA form, the CDR3 reads TGTGCCAGCAGCGATAATACAGCAGGGGTTTACTATGGCTACACCTTC. Its translation is CASSDNTAGVYYGYTF. Complete variable domain (other parts from reference TRBV9 and TRBJ1-2): DSGVTQTPKHLITATGQRVTLRCSPRSGDLSVYWYQQSLDQGLQFLIQYYNGEERAKGNILERFSAQQFPDLHSELNLSSLELGDSALYFCASSDNTAGVYYGYTFGSGTRLTVV.

The chain uses TRBV4-2 and TRBJ2-7; 10 bases line up with TRBD2. In germline, CDR1 is LGHNA, CDR2 YNFKEQ. V lost 1 base and J lost 1; bases outside the gene matches: 10. There are 18 residues in the CDR3. CDR3 protein: CASSQVTPSGRRSYEQYF. The CDR3 DNA is TGTGCCAGCAGCCAAGTTACCCCTAGCGGGAGAAGGTCCTACGAGCAGTACTTC.

The genes are TRBV6-5 and TRBJ2-5; tentatively, D is TRBD2 (6 bases). The CDR3 length is 14 residues. Between the trimmed V and J ends, which lost 6 bases and 1 base, there was a span of 12 bases. Germline V gives CDR1 MNHEY, CDR2 SVGAGI. CDR3 in amino acids: CASSRNGGQETQYF. The CDR3 DNA sequence: TGTGCCAGCAGCCGAAACGGGGGCCAAGAGACCCAGTACTTC.